Given below is one T cell receptor beta chain in context. No antigen is known for it. The V gene end was trimmed by 4 bases and the J gene end by 6 bases; junction bases not matched to a gene: 8. This CDR3 comprises 15 residues. The germline gives CDR1 MGHRA, CDR2 YSYEKL. The 5'RACE method, run with constant-segment primers, produced TCR alpha and TCR beta cDNA libraries (carrying sample barcodes and UMIs). TCRdb used MiXCR to reprocess the 5' RACE reads, holding one entry per CDR3 protein. Among approximately 290,000 distinct CDR3 sequences listed, roughly a fifth were seen once. These data come from a study of T-cell memory formation after mild COVID-19. The study's findings and limits: The study found balanced CD4/CD8 in clones contracting day 15 to 85 and a CD4+ lean in later expanders. Memory sampled before infection contained some responding clones, suggesting cross-reactive memory joined.

Sequences were obtained from PBMCs or a T cell subset sorted from them (not recorded which). This rearrangement joins TRBV4-1 to TRBJ2-3; 9 bases line up with TRBD2. The TCR was taken from a young man who had mild COVID-19 (a few samples of this study predate the infection). Cell type and time point are not known. The CDR3 region has the DNA TGCGCCAGCAGCCGGGTAGCGGGGGTGGGCGATACGCAGTATTTT. This sequence encodes CASSRVAGVGDTQYF.